This TCR beta chain was recovered during a study of blood T cell repertoires in COVID-19. Looking at the study overall: Samples taken during acute and convalescent COVID-19 were collected in the United States, Italy and Spain.

Produced via immunoSEQ multiplex PCR; TCRdb's table is partial and in-frame only. The sample lists approximately 190,000 clones; around 86% were seen once. Participants, roughly 18 to 100 years old, spanned about two dozen US areas. The CDR3 spans 16 residues. CDR1 is SGHAT and CDR2 is FQNNGV in the germline V gene. Trimming cost V 4 bases and J 2 bases; bases outside gene matches: 6. The receptor's source is a woman aged 40 to 55 in a cohort exposed to, infected with or recovered from COVID-19 (not recorded which). The specimen sequenced was PBMCs or T cells enriched from blood (not recorded which). The chain carries TRBV11-2 and TRBJ2-3; 10 bases are shared with TRBD2. The CDR3 spells CASSSPAGGVTDTQYF. The CDR3 DNA sequence: TGTGCCAGCAGCTCTCCAGCGGGAGGGGTCACAGATACGCAGTATTTT.